The T cell receptor (beta chain) under discussion was sequenced for a study of cytomegalovirus exposure and HLA in healthy donors. Produced via immunoSEQ multiplex PCR; TCRdb's table is partial and in-frame only. The table includes around 100,000 clones, around 85% detected once. On this clone: Its antigen is not identified.

Study-level results: According to a later analysis, TCR clusters from the first cohort tended to co-occur in the approximately 120 validation repertoires.

Germline lookup yields CDR1 MNHNS and CDR2 SASEGT. V lost 4 bases to trimming and J lost 3 bases; unmatched junction nucleotides: 10. The CDR3 loop spans 16 amino acids. The chain couples TRBV6-1 to TRBJ2-5, with 8 bases lining up with TRBD1. The TCR comes from a man aged 18 to 35 in good health and CMV-seropositive. Sequencing used PBMCs. CDR3 sequence: CASSGWGGQGKETQYF. CDR3 coding DNA: TGTGCCAGCAGTGGATGGGGCGGACAGGGTAAAGAGACCCAGTACTTC.